This paragraph covers one T cell receptor (beta chain) sequence. The clone's antigen remains unknown. Nothing much larger sits one base from this clone, and base qualities are not available. The immunoSEQ Assay, a bias-controlled multiplex PCR, was used to amplify TCRbeta CDR3 regions from genomic DNA. Per the authors' processing: The number of nucleated cells in each sample was estimated from the amplification of reference gene primers within the assay. Sequence reads were collapsed and filtered to measure the absolute abundance of every unique TCRbeta CDR3 rearrangement. For each sample, productive Simpson clonality was calculated by taking the square root of Simpson's diversity index across productive rearrangements. The source is immuneACCESS, and TCRdb retained only in-frame sequences with V and J called. Part of the clones is not carried over; for the studies checked, unresolved V genes explain less than half of this, and the remainder is unexplained. V, J and clone size are those of that table, while D and trimming were read from the DNA. This sample comprises about 80,000 clones, roughly four fifths of them detected only once. Of the sample, roughly 10% falls within the top ten clones.

The sample is drawn from a study of blood T cell repertoires in COVID-19 (TCRdb year 2020). Some background on the complete study: Collaborator samples came from the United States, Italy and Spain and covered acute and convalescent phases of COVID-19. Where available, HLA class I and class II types were obtained from metadata supplied by the sample provider rather than from assay-based typing. A de-identified subject ID, COVID-19 status, age in years and sex were almost always included in the sample metadata. The repertoires were released in a freely available public database intended as a resource for research on the immune response to SARS-CoV-2. The samples were drawn from two sources: the first 160 participants of the ongoing ImmuneRACE study, and approximately 1,300 subjects contributed by 6 global collaborators. The prospective study material was composed of cDNA or gDNA derived from T cells, B-cell-depleted T cells, or PBMCs. The dataset comprised deeply sampled blood TCRbeta repertoires from subjects exposed to, actively infected with, or recovered from COVID-19. Findings and caveats that apply to the study as a whole: Clinical and demographic metadata were provided uncurated, with the amount varying by source and participant.

The collaborating institutions used their own protocols to collect whole blood in K2EDTA tubes. For TCRbeta analysis, collaborators shipped samples as frozen whole blood, isolated PBMCs, or DNA extracted from either of those sample types. Germline trimming: 5 bases from V, 5 bases from J; junction bases outside gene matches: 6. Its CDR3 holds 14 amino acids, cysteine through phenylalanine. Only the CDR3 DNA stays, 42 bases, in frame from base 1. The germline V gene (reference sequence) yields LGHDT for CDR1 and YNNKEL for CDR2. The clonotype originates from a man aged 55 to 69 with acute or convalescent COVID-19. Recombination linked TRBV3-1 (or the pseudogene TRBV3-2) to TRBJ2-3; TRBD2 aligns with 8 central bases. What was sequenced was peripheral blood. The encoded CDR3 is CASSYSGVLDTQYF. In nucleotide form, the sequence is TGTGCCAGCAGCTATAGCGGGGTTCTAGATACGCAGTATTTT.